What follows are 7 T cell receptor beta chains derived from one specimen sequenced in a study of T-cell memory formation after mild COVID-19. TCRdb analysed the 5' RACE reads with MiXCR anew, one entry per CDR3 protein. The sample lists fewer than 700,000 distinct CDR3 sequences, more than 15% seen once, with around 12% in the top ten. Material for sequencing was PBMCs or a T cell subset sorted from them (not recorded which). The receptors here all came from an adult woman who had mild COVID-19 (a few samples of this study predate the infection). Cell type and time point are not known.

This chain joins TRBV15 and TRBJ2-5; TRBD2 might be the D (5 bases). The CDR3 contains 12 residues. V was trimmed by 5 bases and J by 5 bases, leaving 9 bases between them. CDR1 is LNHNV, CDR2 YYDKDF, per germline (reference sequence). The CDR3 reads CATSGLGETQYF. The CDR3 coding sequence is TGTGCCACCAGCGGACTGGGGGAGACCCAGTACTTC. Full variable domain (outside the CDR3, taken from reference TRBV15 and TRBJ2-5): DAMVIQNPRYQVTQFGKPVTLSCSQTLNHNVMYWYQQKSSQAPKLLFHYYDKDFNNEADTPDNFQSRRPNTSFCFLDIRSPGLGDTAMYLCATSGLGETQYFGPGTRLLVL.

This clonotype was observed a few times. This chain joins TRBV18 and TRBJ2-7; the D gene is possibly TRBD2 (5 bases). The germline CDR1 and CDR2 sequences are KGHSH and LQKENI. The CDR3 is 14 residues long. Trimming took 3 bases from V and 2 from J, leaving 11 bases between them. CDR3 region: CASSPRAEPYEQYF. The CDR3 DNA reads as TGTGCCAGCTCACCGAGGGCAGAACCCTACGAGCAGTACTTC.

The rearrangement uses TRBV5-1 and TRBJ1-2, with TRBD1 matching over 9 bases. Germline V gene lookup returns CDR1 SGHRS and CDR2 YFSETQ. The junction had 9 bases not matched to a gene; V was cut back by 4 bases and J by 8 bases. CDR3 length equals 14 residues. The CDR3 bases are TGCGCCAGCAGCACTGGACAGGGGAGGGAAGGCTACACCTTC. It translates to CASSTGQGREGYTF.

The J gene is TRBJ2-2, the V gene TRBV6-5; D tentatively fits TRBD1 or TRBD2 (5 bases each). Germline CDR1 and CDR2: MNHEY and SVGAGI. This CDR3 comprises 14 residues. V was pared by 4 bases and J by 5 bases, with 11 bases between. As DNA, the CDR3 is TGTGCCAGCAGTTGGGGGTTAGGGACCGGGGAGCTGTTTTTT. Encoded protein: CASSWGLGTGELFF.

The CDR3 spells CATSRDTGNQPQHF. The CDR3 DNA reads as TGTGCCACCAGCAGAGACACTGGCAATCAGCCCCAGCATTTT. This chain links TRBV15 with TRBJ1-5; D remains ambiguous. The CDR3 length is 14 residues. V was shortened by 0 bases and J by 2 bases, with 5 bases between the two germline ends. CDR1 is LNHNV and CDR2 is YYDKDF in the germline V gene (reference sequence).

This clonotype appeared a few times. Here the CDR3 reads CASSLVSGEETQYF. CDR3 nucleotide sequence: TGCGCCAGCAGCTTGGTCTCGGGCGAGGAGACCCAGTACTTC. J is TRBJ2-5 and V is TRBV5-1; D is undetermined. Germline CDR1 is SGHRS and CDR2 is YFSETQ. V dropped 0 bases and J dropped 5 bases, with 11 bases sitting between them. The CDR3 runs to 14 residues. Together with reference TRBV5-1 and TRBJ2-5, the CDR3 gives the full variable domain: KAGVTQTPRYLIKTRGQQVTLSCSPISGHRSVSWYQQTPGQGLQFLFEYFSETQRNKGNFPGRFSGRQFSNSRSEMNVSTLELGDSALYLCASSLVSGEETQYFGPGTRLLVL.

The genes are TRBV13 and TRBJ1-2, with D perhaps TRBD1 (6 bases). CDR1 and CDR2 from the germline V gene are PRHDT and FYEKMQ (reference sequence). With 5 bases removed from V and 6 bases from J, the gap between germline ends came to 16 bases. CDR3 length: 14 residues. CDR3 nucleotide sequence: TGTGCCAGCAGCCAGGCGTGGGACATGGATGGCTACACCTTC. Amino acids: CASSQAWDMDGYTF.